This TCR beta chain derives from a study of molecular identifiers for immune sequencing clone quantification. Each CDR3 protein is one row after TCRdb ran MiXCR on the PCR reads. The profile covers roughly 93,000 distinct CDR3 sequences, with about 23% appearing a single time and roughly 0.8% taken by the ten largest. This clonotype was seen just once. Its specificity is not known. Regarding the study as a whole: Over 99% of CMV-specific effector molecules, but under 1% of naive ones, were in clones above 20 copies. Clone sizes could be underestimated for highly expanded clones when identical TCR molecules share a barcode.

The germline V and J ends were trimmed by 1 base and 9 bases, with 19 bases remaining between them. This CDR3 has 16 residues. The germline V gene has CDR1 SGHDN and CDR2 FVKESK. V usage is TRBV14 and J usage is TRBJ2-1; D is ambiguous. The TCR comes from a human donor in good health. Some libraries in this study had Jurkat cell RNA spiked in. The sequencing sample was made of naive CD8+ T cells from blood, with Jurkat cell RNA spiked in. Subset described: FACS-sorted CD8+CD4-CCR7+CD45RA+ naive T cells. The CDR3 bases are TGTGCCAGCAGCCAAGCGATCCAAACCCGGCTCATTGAGCAGTTCTTC. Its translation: CASSQAIQTRLIEQFF.